A selection of T cell receptor beta chains follows, all from one sample in a study of blood T cell repertoires in COVID-19. Data came from immunoSEQ multiplex PCR; TCRdb stores just in-frame clones and leaves some out. Of some 100,000 clones listed, 88% are singletons. The sample was peripheral blood. The receptor set was obtained from a human donor in a cohort sampled during active COVID-19. Each CDR3 is given with its conserved first and last residue. A D gene is named only where the DNA matches it firmly. Clone size, where shown, is once, few, many, or a class for clones that have expanded.

TRBJ1-1,-,-,TRBV24-1,TGTGCCACCAGTGAGGCCGGGTGGACTGAAGCTTTCTTT,CATSEAGWTEAFF
TRBJ1-2,-,-,TRBV9,TGTGCCAGCAGCGTGGAGACAGGCCCTAACTATGGCTACACCTTC,CASSVETGPNYGYTF
TRBJ1-5,-,TRBD1,TRBV7-9,TGTGCCAGCAGCTTATTCCCGGGACAGGGGGGCAATCAGCCCCAGCATTTT,CASSLFPGQGGNQPQHF
TRBJ1-4,-,-,TRBV28,TGTGCCAGCAGTTTACCCTCAACTAATGAAAAACTGTTTTTT,CASSLPSTNEKLFF
TRBJ2-7,-,TRBD1,TRBV28,TGTGCCAGCAGTTTCGACCGCTTGGGACAGGGAAGGAGATACGAGCAGTACTTC,CASSFDRLGQGRRYEQYF
TRBJ2-7,-,TRBD2,TRBV9,TGTGCCAGCAGCGTAGGGCCCGGGACTAGCGTGTACGAGCAGTACTTC,CASSVGPGTSVYEQYF
TRBJ2-1,-,-,TRBV4-3,TGCGCCAGCAGCCGAGTCTATACTAATCAGCAGTTCTTC,CASSRVYTNQQFF
TRBJ2-7,once,TRBD2,TRBV27,TGTGCCAGTAACGGGGGGGAGCAGTACTTC,CASNGGEQYF
TRBJ1-1,-,-,TRBV7-9,TGTGCCAGCAGCTTAGAGGACTTATCGGCTTTCTTT,CASSLEDLSAFF
TRBJ1-1,-,TRBD1,TRBV11-1,TGTGCCAGCAGCCGCAGACAGGGGGCCACTGAAGCTTTCTTT,CASSRRQGATEAFF
TRBJ1-2,-,-,TRBV5-1,TGCGCCAGCAGCTTAGCAGCGGAAAACTATGGCTACACCTTC,CASSLAAENYGYTF
TRBJ2-7,-,-,TRBV7-6,TGTGCCAGCAGCCAAGACTACCCCCTGAACGAGCAGTACTTC,CASSQDYPLNEQYF
TRBJ2-7,-,TRBD1,TRBV5-1,TGCGCCAGCAGCACCGGGACAGGTCGGGGAGAGCAGTACTTC,CASSTGTGRGEQYF
TRBJ1-2,-,TRBD1,TRBV3-1/TRBV3-2,TGTGCCAGCAGTCAGGACAGGGGGCGAGGCTACACCTTC,CASSQDRGRGYTF
TRBJ2-3,-,TRBD2,TRBV5-6,TGTGCCAGCAGCTTGGGAGCGCGGGGGGATACGCAGTATTTT,CASSLGARGDTQYF
TRBJ1-2,-,-,TRBV29-1,TGCAGCGTGGAGACAGTCTATGGCTACACCTTC,CSVETVYGYTF
TRBJ1-5,-,-,TRBV10-3,TGTGCCCCGCAAGACTTATTTAGCAATCAGCCCCAGCATTTT,CAPQDLFSNQPQHF
TRBJ1-2,once,-,TRBV18,TGTGCCAGCTCACCGAGGCGGGGTACCTATGGCTACACCTTC,CASSPRRGTYGYTF
TRBJ1-2,-,-,TRBV19,TGTGCCAGTAGTATAGGGACTACGAGCCATGGCTACACCTTC,CASSIGTTSHGYTF
TRBJ1-5,-,-,TRBV30,TGTGCCTGGAACAGGGTCGATCAGCCCCAGCATTTT,CAWNRVDQPQHF
TRBJ2-7,-,TRBD1,TRBV13,TGTGCCAGCAGCCTGACAGGGGCCTACGAGCAGTACTTC,CASSLTGAYEQYF
TRBJ2-1,-,TRBD2,TRBV5-6,TGTGCCAGCAGCTTGGCCGTTGGGACTAGCGAGAATGAGCAGTTCTTC,CASSLAVGTSENEQFF